Sequencing of this TCR beta chain was carried out in a study of T cells of healthy individuals. There are a few counts of this clonotype. Germline loops: CDR1 LNHNV, CDR2 YYDKDF (reference sequence). The CDR3 has 16 residues. Trimming removed 0 bases at V and 4 bases at J, with 14 bases between. TCRdb analysed the 5' RACE reads with MiXCR anew, one entry per CDR3 protein. The table lists 90,000 to 100,000 distinct CDR3 sequences, approximately 18% of them singletons. The V and J genes are TRBV15 and TRBJ2-3; D is unclear. This clonotype was sampled from a human donor in good health. The CDR3 here is CATSRDARGMADTQYF. The CDR3 DNA is TGTGCCACCAGCAGAGATGCGAGAGGCATGGCAGATACGCAGTATTTT.